This is a list of T cell receptor beta chains from one sample in a study of radiation and T cells in renal cell carcinoma. Sequencing used immunoSEQ multiplex PCR; TCRdb keeps in-frame clones, though not all of them. The sample carries 95,000 or so clones, about 86% recorded once. The material was blood, obtained from a patient whose treatment included radiotherapy and nephrectomy. Receptors originate from a man in his fifties or sixties with renal cell carcinoma. Both conserved end residues are part of each CDR3. A D gene is named only where the DNA matches it firmly. Not all rows give a size; the values are once, few, many and, for expanded clones, a class.

DNA: TGTGCCTGGAGTTCAGGAAAACTTAATGAAAAACTGTTTTTT; CDR3: CAWSSGKLNEKLFF; V: TRBV30; J: TRBJ1-4; D: .; size: .
DNA: TGTGCCAGTAGTAGCCGGGCTCCGTTGTCTGGAAACACCATATATTTT; CDR3: CASSSRAPLSGNTIYF; V: TRBV19; J: TRBJ1-3; D: .; size: .
DNA: TGTGCCAGCAGTTACGGGGGTTATCGCTCCTACGAGCAGTACTTC; CDR3: CASSYGGYRSYEQYF; V: TRBV6-5; J: TRBJ2-7; D: .; size: .
DNA: TGTGCCAGCAGTCTGGACAGGCAAAGCTCCTACGAGCAGTACTTC; CDR3: CASSLDRQSSYEQYF; V: TRBV5-4; J: TRBJ2-7; D: TRBD1; size: .
DNA: TGTGCCAGTAGTCTAACAGGGACGAGCAATCAGCCCCAGCATTTT; CDR3: CASSLTGTSNQPQHF; V: TRBV19; J: TRBJ1-5; D: .; size: .
DNA: TGTGCCAGCAGTTTGCCGTTCCTGGGCCTCCGAAGGGGGAATGAGCAGTTCTTC; CDR3: CASSLPFLGLRRGNEQFF; V: TRBV28; J: TRBJ2-1; D: .; size: .
DNA: TGTGCCAGCTCACCTTCGACCCCAGGCTCTGGGGCCAACGTCCTGACTTTC; CDR3: CASSPSTPGSGANVLTF; V: TRBV18; J: TRBJ2-6; D: .; size: .
DNA: TGTGCCAGCAGACAGGTAAGCTCCTACAATGAGCAGTTCTTC; CDR3: CASRQVSSYNEQFF; V: TRBV9; J: TRBJ2-1; D: .; size: .
DNA: TGTGCCAGCAGCTTAGATCTCTCGCTAGCGGGAGGGCCGGTCCATGAGCAGTTCTTC; CDR3: CASSLDLSLAGGPVHEQFF; V: TRBV11-2; J: TRBJ2-1; D: TRBD2; size: .
DNA: TGTGCCAGCAGCCAAGATCAATCCTACGAGCAGTACTTC; CDR3: CASSQDQSYEQYF; V: TRBV14; J: TRBJ2-7; D: .; size: .
DNA: TGTGCCAGCAGCGTGGGGGTTAATGAAAAACTGTTTTTT; CDR3: CASSVGVNEKLFF; V: TRBV9; J: TRBJ1-4; D: .; size: .
DNA: TGCGCCAGCAGCCGAAAGGGCAGCGGGGGGGTACAGGTCGCAGATACGCAGTATTTT; CDR3: CASSRKGSGGVQVADTQYF; V: TRBV4-1; J: TRBJ2-3; D: TRBD2; size: .
DNA: TGCGCCAGCAGCTTGGGACTAGCGGGGAGCTACGAGCAGTACTTC; CDR3: CASSLGLAGSYEQYF; V: TRBV5-1; J: TRBJ2-7; D: TRBD2; size: once
DNA: TGCGCCAGCAGCTTGGGTTTGCCTTCTTCATCGAACACCGGGGAGCTGTTTTTT; CDR3: CASSLGLPSSSNTGELFF; V: TRBV5-1; J: TRBJ2-2; D: .; size: .
DNA: TGTGCCAGCAGTGAAGACGGAAGGACAGTTGGAAACACCATATATTTT; CDR3: CASSEDGRTVGNTIYF; V: TRBV2; J: TRBJ1-3; D: .; size: .
DNA: TGTGCCAGCAGCCCGCGCTCCGGGGGGATGGAGACCCAGTACTTC; CDR3: CASSPRSGGMETQYF; V: TRBV9; J: TRBJ2-5; D: TRBD2; size: .
DNA: TGTGCCAGCAGTTACTGGGACAGGGGCGAGCAGTACTTC; CDR3: CASSYWDRGEQYF; V: TRBV6-5; J: TRBJ2-7; D: TRBD1; size: .
DNA: TGCAGCGTTTCACGGGACAGGGGCTTCGAGCAGTACTTC; CDR3: CSVSRDRGFEQYF; V: TRBV29-1; J: TRBJ2-7; D: TRBD1; size: .
DNA: TGTGCCAGCAGTGAACGGGGGGCAGTTAGCACAGATACGCAGTATTTT; CDR3: CASSERGAVSTDTQYF; V: TRBV6-1; J: TRBJ2-3; D: .; size: .
DNA: TGTGCCAGCAGTGATCGGACTAGACAAGAGACCCAGTACTTC; CDR3: CASSDRTRQETQYF; V: TRBV6-5; J: TRBJ2-5; D: TRBD2; size: .
DNA: TGTGCCAGCAGTTTATTCTCTGGAAACACCATATATTTT; CDR3: CASSLFSGNTIYF; V: TRBV28; J: TRBJ1-3; D: .; size: .
DNA: TGTGCCTGGAGTACCAGGGGCCGAGAAGTGGTAGCTTTCTTT; CDR3: CAWSTRGREVVAFF; V: TRBV30; J: TRBJ1-1; D: .; size: .
DNA: TGTGCCAGCAGTTTAGCGGGAGTGATCTACGAGCAGTACTTC; CDR3: CASSLAGVIYEQYF; V: TRBV6-6; J: TRBJ2-7; D: TRBD2; size: once
DNA: TGTGCCAGCAGTTGGGGAGCGAACACTGAAGCTTTCTTT; CDR3: CASSWGANTEAFF; V: TRBV7-3; J: TRBJ1-1; D: .; size: .
DNA: TGTGCCAGCAGCCCTTCGGTCAGTAATCAGCCCCAGCATTTT; CDR3: CASSPSVSNQPQHF; V: TRBV7-2; J: TRBJ1-5; D: .; size: .
DNA: TGTGCCAGCAGTATAACTAGACAGGAGCAGTATTTT; CDR3: CASSITRQEQYF; V: TRBV28; J: TRBJ2-3; D: .; size: .
DNA: TGTGCCAGCACCTCAACAATCGGGGCTGAAGCTTTCTTT; CDR3: CASTSTIGAEAFF; V: TRBV9; J: TRBJ1-1; D: .; size: .
DNA: TGTGCCAGCAGCCGGGAGCTGAACACTGAAGCTTTCTTT; CDR3: CASSRELNTEAFF; V: TRBV25-1; J: TRBJ1-1; D: .; size: .
DNA: TGTGTGGTACCCGGGACAGGGTATTTATCAGGTTACACTGAAGCTTTCTTT; CDR3: CVVPGTGYLSGYTEAFF; V: TRBV28; J: TRBJ1-1; D: TRBD1; size: few
DNA: TGTGCCAGCAGTTTAGAGGGGCTTATGAACACTGAAGCTTTCTTT; CDR3: CASSLEGLMNTEAFF; V: TRBV28; J: TRBJ1-1; D: .; size: .
DNA: TGTGCCAGCAGCTTACAGGGGGCAGGCACTGAAGCTTTCTTT; CDR3: CASSLQGAGTEAFF; V: TRBV11-2; J: TRBJ1-1; D: TRBD1; size: few
DNA: TGTGCCATCAGTGTGGCAGGGCTCACTGGAAACACCATATATTTT; CDR3: CAISVAGLTGNTIYF; V: TRBV10-3; J: TRBJ1-3; D: .; size: .
DNA: TGTGCCAGCAGTTCGACAGGGGATAGCAATCAGCCCCAGCATTTT; CDR3: CASSSTGDSNQPQHF; V: TRBV6-5; J: TRBJ1-5; D: TRBD1; size: .
DNA: TGTGCCAGCTCACCATCCGTGGGAGCAGATTCTAACTATGGCTACACCTTC; CDR3: CASSPSVGADSNYGYTF; V: TRBV18; J: TRBJ1-2; D: .; size: .
DNA: TGCGCCAGCAGCCCGAGCACCGCCGCCGACTATGGCTACACCTTC; CDR3: CASSPSTAADYGYTF; V: TRBV4-1; J: TRBJ1-2; D: .; size: few
DNA: TGTGCCAGCATGCGGGGGAGGACCGGGGAGCTGTTTTTT; CDR3: CASMRGRTGELFF; V: TRBV27; J: TRBJ2-2; D: TRBD2; size: .
DNA: TGCAGCGTTGGTAGGGGGCTGACAGATACGCAGTATTTT; CDR3: CSVGRGLTDTQYF; V: TRBV29-1; J: TRBJ2-3; D: TRBD1; size: .
DNA: TGCGCCAGCAGCTTGAATGTACTGCCGGATTCACCCCTCCACTTT; CDR3: CASSLNVLPDSPLHF; V: TRBV5-1; J: TRBJ1-6; D: .; size: .
DNA: TGTGCCAGCAGCGAGAGCGGGACAGGGTTTCGCCGGGGAGCTTTCTTT; CDR3: CASSESGTGFRRGAFF; V: TRBV9; J: TRBJ1-1; D: TRBD1; size: .
DNA: TGTGCCAGCAGCTTAGATGGTAGCGGGGGGATGACCGGGGAGCTGTTTTTT; CDR3: CASSLDGSGGMTGELFF; V: TRBV7-6; J: TRBJ2-2; D: TRBD2; size: .
DNA: TGTGCCAGCAGCCCGACTGGGACACAACAAGAGACCCAGTACTTC; CDR3: CASSPTGTQQETQYF; V: TRBV7-9; J: TRBJ2-5; D: .; size: once
DNA: TGTGCCAGCTGGTTTTCTCTGGGGCCTGGCAATCAGCCCCAGCATTTT; CDR3: CASWFSLGPGNQPQHF; V: TRBV6-6; J: TRBJ1-5; D: .; size: .
DNA: TGTGCCTGGAGTGTATACTCTGAAGCTTTCTTT; CDR3: CAWSVYSEAFF; V: TRBV30; J: TRBJ1-1; D: .; size: medium-sized
DNA: TGTGCCAGCAGTTTGGGAAGCACAGATACGCAGTATTTT; CDR3: CASSLGSTDTQYF; V: TRBV6-5; J: TRBJ2-3; D: .; size: .